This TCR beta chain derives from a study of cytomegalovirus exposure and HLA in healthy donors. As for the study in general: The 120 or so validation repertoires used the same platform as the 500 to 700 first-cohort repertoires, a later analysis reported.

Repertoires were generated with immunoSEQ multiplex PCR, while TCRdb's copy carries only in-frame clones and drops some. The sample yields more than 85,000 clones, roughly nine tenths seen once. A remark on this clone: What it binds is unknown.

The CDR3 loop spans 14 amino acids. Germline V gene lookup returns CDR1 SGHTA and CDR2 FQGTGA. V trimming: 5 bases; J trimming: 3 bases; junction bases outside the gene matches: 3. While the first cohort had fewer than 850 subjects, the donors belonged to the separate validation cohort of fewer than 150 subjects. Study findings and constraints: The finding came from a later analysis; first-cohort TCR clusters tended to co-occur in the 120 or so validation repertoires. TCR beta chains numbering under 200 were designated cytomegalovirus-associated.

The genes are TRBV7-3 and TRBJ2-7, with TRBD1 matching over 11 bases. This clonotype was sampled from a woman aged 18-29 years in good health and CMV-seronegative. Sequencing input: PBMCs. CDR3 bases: TGTGCCAGCAGCCCGGGACAGGGGGGCTACGAGCAGTACTTC. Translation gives CASSPGQGGYEQYF.